This T cell receptor (beta chain) was recorded in a study of T cell responses to AZD1222 COVID-19 vaccine. Findings of the study overall: No day 14 peak samples; only post-peak repertoires were characterized.

Sequencing used immunoSEQ multiplex PCR; TCRdb keeps in-frame clones, though not all of them. The sample contains about 170,000 clones, 70% to 90% of which appear only once. As for this clone: The antigen is not known.

In germline, CDR1 is GTSNPN, CDR2 SVGIG (reference sequence). The V and J ends lost 5 bases and 5 bases, in that order; junction bases with no gene match: 11. This CDR3 region has 14 residues. The TCR comes from an adult in good health. The sequenced sample was peripheral blood, obtained on day 0 of AZD1222 vaccination. The chain uses TRBV30 and TRBJ1-1, with 7 bases identical to TRBD1. This CDR3 is CAWADSDRATEAFF. The CDR3 DNA follows: TGTGCCTGGGCCGACTCCGACAGGGCAACTGAAGCTTTCTTT.